The 9 T cell receptor beta chains below all came from one sample that was sequenced in a study of blood T cell repertoires in COVID-19. The data were produced by immunoSEQ multiplex PCR, yet TCRdb's version contains in-frame clones alone and is incomplete. The sample lists roughly 120,000 clones; about 78% were seen once. Material for sequencing was peripheral blood. The origin of the receptors is a human donor in a cohort sampled during active or convalescent COVID-19.

V usage is TRBV19 and J usage is TRBJ2-7, with D perhaps matching TRBD1 (6 bases). This CDR3 has 14 residues. Per the germline V gene, CDR1 is LNHDA and CDR2 is SQIVND (reference sequence). Deletions cut 4 bases from V and 6 bases from J, with 16 bases between. CDR3 DNA: TGTGCCAGTAGTACGACAGGTTTCGGTTCCGAGCAGTACTTC. It codes for CASSTTGFGSEQYF.

The chain is built from TRBV2 and TRBJ1-4; 9 nucleotides align to TRBD1. This CDR3 region has 14 residues. The trim removed 4 bases at V and 8 bases at J, leaving 5 bases unmatched. In germline, CDR1 is SNHLY, CDR2 FYNNEI. This CDR3 reads CASSGGGTGEKLFF. In DNA, the CDR3 is TGTGCCAGCAGTGGAGGTGGGACAGGGGAAAAACTGTTTTTT.

This chain's CDR3 is CASSPPVQGGHTEAFF. CDR3 nucleotides: TGTGCCAGCTCACCACCGGTCCAGGGGGGACACACTGAAGCTTTCTTT. V is TRBV18 and J is TRBJ1-1; 7 bases are a match to TRBD1. With V trimmed by 0 bases and J by 3 bases, 7 bases remained unmatched. Germline lookup yields CDR1 KGHSH and CDR2 LQKENI. The CDR3 consists of 16 residues.

The V call is TRBV21-1, the J call TRBJ2-7; the tabulated D call, TRBD1, remains unverified against the DNA. TRBV21-1 is a pseudogene segment. CDR3 size: 14 residues. CDR3 sequence (DNA): TGTGCCAGCAGCAAATGGGCAGAGTCCTACGAGCAGTACTTC. Its translation: CASSKWAESYEQYF.

The chain is built from TRBV3-1 (or the pseudogene TRBV3-2) and TRBJ2-2; perhaps TRBD2 as D (5 bases). Germline V gene lookup returns CDR1 LGHDT and CDR2 YNNKEL (reference sequence). Trimming pared 5 bases from V and 7 bases from J, leaving 17 bases between. The CDR3 has 15 amino acids. The DNA for the CDR3 is TGTGCCAGCAGCATGCGCATCGGGGTTGTCGGGGAGCTGTTTTTT. Protein: CASSMRIGVVGELFF.

In DNA, the CDR3 is TGTGCCAGCAGCTTGGGAGCGGGAGTCGTCTCCTACAATGAGCAGTTCTTC. It specifies CASSLGAGVVSYNEQFF. This chain joins TRBV5-6 and TRBJ2-1; 8 positions match TRBD2. Germline V lookup: CDR1 SGHDT, CDR2 YYEEEE. Trimming removed 0 bases from V and 0 bases from J; junction bases left unmatched: 5. CDR3 size: 17 residues. Full variable domain (missing parts from reference TRBV5-6 and TRBJ2-1): DAGVTQSPTHLIKTRGQQVTLRCSPKSGHDTVSWYQQALGQGPQFIFQYYEEEERQRGNFPDRFSGHQFPNYSSELNVNALLLGDSALYLCASSLGAGVVSYNEQFFGPGTRLTVL.

V and J are TRBV7-6 and TRBJ2-7; no clear D gene. This CDR3 has 11 amino acids. With 0 bases removed from V and 6 bases from J, the gap between germline ends came to 3 bases. Germline V gene sequence: CDR1 SGHVS, CDR2 FNYEAQ. CDR3 sequence (DNA): TGTGCCAGCAGCTTAGCGCGCGAGCAGTACTTC. As protein: CASSLAREQYF.

The genes are TRBV7-9 and TRBJ2-7; maybe TRBD1 (5 bases). Deletions cut 5 bases from V and 4 bases from J, with 15 bases between. CDR3 length equals 14 residues. Germline V lookup: CDR1 SEHNR, CDR2 FQNEAQ (reference sequence). In DNA, the CDR3 is TGTGCCAGCAGCCCACCCGACAGATTATACGAGCAGTACTTC. It specifies CASSPPDRLYEQYF.

This clone has only a few counts. This sequence joins TRBV7-2 and TRBJ1-6; 7 bases line up with TRBD1. The germline CDR1 and CDR2 sequences are SGHTA and FQGNSA. V shed 1 base, J shed 15 bases, and the junction held 15 bases outside the gene matches. This CDR3 has 16 residues. The CDR3 DNA follows: TGTGCCAGCAGCTTAGGGCCGGGACAGAACGATGGAGGCCTCCACTTT. It is translated as CASSLGPGQNDGGLHF.